Each of the 4 T cell receptor beta chains below was sequenced from the same sample in a study of shared clonotypes between healthy human individuals. Clones were read by immunoSEQ multiplex PCR, and TCRdb kept only the in-frame ones, dropping some. The data hold 500,000 or so clones, with more than 95% observed a single time. The specimen was naive CD4+ T cells sorted from blood. Subset given: CD45RA+ positively selected. These receptors were obtained from a woman aged 25 to 39 in good health.

V usage is TRBV4-2 and J usage is TRBJ2-7, with 10 bases that match TRBD2. V lost 0 bases and J lost 1; bases outside the gene matches: 3. The length of the CDR3 is 16 residues. Germline V gene data show CDR1 as LGHNA and CDR2 as YNFKEQ. Here the CDR3 reads CASSQEATSGSYEQYF. CDR3 bases: TGTGCCAGCAGCCAAGAAGCGACTAGCGGGTCCTACGAGCAGTACTTC.

The gene calls are TRBV7-2 and TRBJ1-3, with D unresolved. Trimming stripped 6 bases from V and 1 base from J, with 10 bases between. Germline loops: CDR1 SGHTA, CDR2 FQGNSA. The CDR3 has 14 amino acids. The CDR3 spells CASRTYTSGNTIYF. CDR3 bases: TGTGCCAGCAGGACCTACACATCTGGAAACACCATATATTTT.

V usage is TRBV6-7 and J usage is TRBJ2-7; no firm D call. TRBV6-7 is reported as an ORF; its role is uncertain. Trimming removed 11 bases at V and 5 bases at J, with 28 bases between. The CDR3 sequence is 16 residues long. The CDR3 coding sequence is TGTGCCGGACCCCACCACCTTGCCTTATTAAGGGACGAGCAGTACTTC. Residues: CAGPHHLALLRDEQYF.

The chain employs TRBV28 and TRBJ1-5; maybe TRBD1 (5 bases). This CDR3 region has 13 residues. The germline V gene encodes CDR1 MDHEN and CDR2 SYDVKM. V lost 8 bases, J lost 3 bases, and 11 bases lay in between. CDR3 residues: CASRGTPNQPQHF. CDR3 coding DNA: TGTGCCAGCCGAGGGACTCCCAATCAGCCCCAGCATTTT.